The sequence of this T cell receptor beta chain was determined in a study of post-analysis software for immune sequencing data. Whole-study findings and limits: Multiple sclerosis was associated with a significant reduction in normalized Chao1 diversity relative to controls. Comparison of patients with controls showed five TRBV segments more frequent in patients, TRBV5-6, TRBV5-1 and TRBV20-1 among them.

Incorporated into the TCR beta cDNA libraries were unique molecular identifiers, which served to reduce PCR and sequencing biases. TCRdb re-derived calls from the PCR reads in MiXCR, one entry per CDR3 protein. The profile shows about 680,000 distinct CDR3 sequences, 59% of them singletons. The count of this clonotype is one. The antigen remains undetermined. J gave up 2 bases and V 7 bases, and 23 bases lay outside the gene matches. Germline assignment: CDR1 MNHNS and CDR2 SASEGT. CDR3 length equals 20 residues. Material for sequencing was blood. This sequence joins TRBV6-1 and TRBJ2-1, with 7 bases identical to TRBD2. The receptor was derived from a girl aged 2-9 years with multiple sclerosis. For the CDR3, the DNA is TGTGCCAGCACACTTAGGGCGACTAGCCTATCCAGGGCAGCCTACAATGAGCAGTTCTTC. Its translation: CASTLRATSLSRAAYNEQFF.